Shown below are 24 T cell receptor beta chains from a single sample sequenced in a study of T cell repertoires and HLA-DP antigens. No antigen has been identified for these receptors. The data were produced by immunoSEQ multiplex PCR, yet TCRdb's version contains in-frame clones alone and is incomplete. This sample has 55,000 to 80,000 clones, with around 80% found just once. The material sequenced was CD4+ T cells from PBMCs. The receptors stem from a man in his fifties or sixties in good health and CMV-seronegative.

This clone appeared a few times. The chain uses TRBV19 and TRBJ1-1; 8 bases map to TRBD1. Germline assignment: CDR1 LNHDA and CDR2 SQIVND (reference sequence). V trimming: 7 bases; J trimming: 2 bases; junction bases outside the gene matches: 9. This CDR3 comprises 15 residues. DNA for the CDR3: TGTGCCAGTAAGGTGACAGGGGTTAGTAACACTGAAGCTTTCTTT. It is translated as CASKVTGVSNTEAFF.

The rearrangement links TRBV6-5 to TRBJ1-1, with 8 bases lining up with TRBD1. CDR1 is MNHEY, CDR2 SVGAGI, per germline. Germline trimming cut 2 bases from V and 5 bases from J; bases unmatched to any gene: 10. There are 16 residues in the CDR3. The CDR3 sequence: CASSYRTRGRWTEAFF. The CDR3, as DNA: TGTGCCAGCAGTTACAGGACCAGGGGGCGGTGGACTGAAGCTTTCTTT.

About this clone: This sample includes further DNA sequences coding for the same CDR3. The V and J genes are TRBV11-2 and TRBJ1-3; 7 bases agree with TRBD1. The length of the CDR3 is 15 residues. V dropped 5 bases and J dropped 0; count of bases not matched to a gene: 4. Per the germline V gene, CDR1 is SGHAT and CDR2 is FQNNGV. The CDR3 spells CASSAYRGSGNTIYF. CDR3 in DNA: TGTGCCAGCAGCGCTTACAGGGGCTCTGGAAACACCATATATTTT.

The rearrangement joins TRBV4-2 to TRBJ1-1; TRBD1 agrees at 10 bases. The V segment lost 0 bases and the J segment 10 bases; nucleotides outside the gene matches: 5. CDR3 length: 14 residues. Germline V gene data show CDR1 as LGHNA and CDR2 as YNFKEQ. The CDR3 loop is CASSQEGTGVGAFF. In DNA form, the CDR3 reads TGTGCCAGCAGCCAAGAGGGGACAGGGGTCGGAGCTTTCTTT.

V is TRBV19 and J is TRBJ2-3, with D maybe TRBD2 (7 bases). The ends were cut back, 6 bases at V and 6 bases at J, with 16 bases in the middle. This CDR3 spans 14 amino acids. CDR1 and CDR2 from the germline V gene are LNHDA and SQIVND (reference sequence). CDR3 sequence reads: CASRLQGGGDTQYF. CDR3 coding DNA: TGTGCCAGTAGACTCCAGGGAGGGGGTGATACGCAGTATTTT. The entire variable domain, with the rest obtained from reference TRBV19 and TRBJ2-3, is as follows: DGGITQSPKYLFRKEGQNVTLSCEQNLNHDAMYWYRQDPGQGLRLIYYSQIVNDFQKGDIAEGYSVSREKKESFPLTVTSAQKNPTAFYLCASRLQGGGDTQYFGPGTRLTVL.

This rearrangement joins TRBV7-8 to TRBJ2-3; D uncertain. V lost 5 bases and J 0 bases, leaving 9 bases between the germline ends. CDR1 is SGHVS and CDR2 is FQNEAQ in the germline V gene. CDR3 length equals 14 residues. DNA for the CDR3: TGTGCCAGCAGCCCTATGAGTAGCACAGATACGCAGTATTTT. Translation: CASSPMSSTDTQYF.

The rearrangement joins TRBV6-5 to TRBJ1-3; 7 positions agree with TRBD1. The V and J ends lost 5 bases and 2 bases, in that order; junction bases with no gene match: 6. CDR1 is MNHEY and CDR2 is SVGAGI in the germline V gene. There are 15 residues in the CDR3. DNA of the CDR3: TGTGCCAGCAGTCCAACCCAGGGGGCTGGAAACACCATATATTTT. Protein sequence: CASSPTQGAGNTIYF.

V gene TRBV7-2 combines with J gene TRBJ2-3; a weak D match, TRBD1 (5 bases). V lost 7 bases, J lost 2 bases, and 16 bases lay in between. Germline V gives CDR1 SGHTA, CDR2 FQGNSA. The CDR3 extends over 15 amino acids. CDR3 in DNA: TGTGCCAGCACCACCCTAAGGGGAACCACAGATACGCAGTATTTT. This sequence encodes CASTTLRGTTDTQYF.

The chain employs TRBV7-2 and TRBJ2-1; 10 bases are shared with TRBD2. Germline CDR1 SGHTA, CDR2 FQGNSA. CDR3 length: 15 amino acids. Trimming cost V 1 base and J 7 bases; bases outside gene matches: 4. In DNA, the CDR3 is TGTGCCAGCAGCTTAGAGGGACTAGCGAGTAATGAGCAGTTCTTC. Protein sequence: CASSLEGLASNEQFF.

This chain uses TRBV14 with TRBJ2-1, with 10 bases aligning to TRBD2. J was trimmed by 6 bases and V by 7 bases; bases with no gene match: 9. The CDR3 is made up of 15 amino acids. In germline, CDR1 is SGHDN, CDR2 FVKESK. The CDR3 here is CASTLSGGPFNEQFF. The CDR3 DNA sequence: TGTGCCAGCACCCTTAGCGGGGGGCCCTTCAATGAGCAGTTCTTC.

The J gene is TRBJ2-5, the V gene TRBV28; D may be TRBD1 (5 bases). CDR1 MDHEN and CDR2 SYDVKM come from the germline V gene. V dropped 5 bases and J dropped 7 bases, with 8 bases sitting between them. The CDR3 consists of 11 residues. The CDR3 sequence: CASSRTGTQYF. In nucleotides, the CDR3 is TGTGCCAGCAGTCGCACAGGGACCCAGTACTTC.

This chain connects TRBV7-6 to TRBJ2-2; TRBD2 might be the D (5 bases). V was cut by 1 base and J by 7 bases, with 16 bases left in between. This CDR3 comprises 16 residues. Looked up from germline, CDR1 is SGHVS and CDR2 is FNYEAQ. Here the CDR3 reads CASSLEADDRGGELFF. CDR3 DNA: TGTGCCAGCAGCTTAGAGGCGGACGACCGGGGCGGGGAGCTGTTTTTT.

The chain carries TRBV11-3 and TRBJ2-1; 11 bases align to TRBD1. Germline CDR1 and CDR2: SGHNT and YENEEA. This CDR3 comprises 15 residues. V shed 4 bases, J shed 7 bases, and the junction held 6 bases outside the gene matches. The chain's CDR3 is CASSSPGQGENEQFF. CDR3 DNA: TGTGCCAGCAGCTCACCGGGACAGGGGGAGAATGAGCAGTTCTTC. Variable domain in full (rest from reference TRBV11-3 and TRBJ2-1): EAGVVQSPRYKIIEKKQPVAFWCNPISGHNTLYWYLQNLGQGPELLIRYENEEAVDDSQLPKDRFSAERLKGVDSTLKIQPAELGDSAVYLCASSSPGQGENEQFFGPGTRLTVL.

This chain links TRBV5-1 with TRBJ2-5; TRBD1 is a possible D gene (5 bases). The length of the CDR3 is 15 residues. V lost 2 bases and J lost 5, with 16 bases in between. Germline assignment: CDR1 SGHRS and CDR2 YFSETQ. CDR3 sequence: CASSLGVQARETQYF. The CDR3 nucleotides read TGCGCCAGCAGCTTAGGGGTGCAAGCCCGGGAGACCCAGTACTTC.

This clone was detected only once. DNA for the CDR3: TGTGCCAGCAGTCGCCCAGTAGTCAACACTGAAGCTTTCTTT. Its translation is CASSRPVVNTEAFF. The gene calls are TRBV28 and TRBJ1-1; D uncertain. Between the trimmed V and J ends, which lost 5 bases and 2 bases, there was a span of 12 bases. In germline, CDR1 is MDHEN, CDR2 SYDVKM. The CDR3 totals 14 residues.

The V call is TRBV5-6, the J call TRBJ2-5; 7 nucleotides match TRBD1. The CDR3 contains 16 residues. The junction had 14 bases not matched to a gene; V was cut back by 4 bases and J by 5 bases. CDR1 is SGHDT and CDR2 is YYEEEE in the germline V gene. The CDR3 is CASSPSTGVWRETQYF. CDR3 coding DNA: TGTGCCAGCAGCCCAAGCACAGGGGTGTGGCGGGAGACCCAGTACTTC.

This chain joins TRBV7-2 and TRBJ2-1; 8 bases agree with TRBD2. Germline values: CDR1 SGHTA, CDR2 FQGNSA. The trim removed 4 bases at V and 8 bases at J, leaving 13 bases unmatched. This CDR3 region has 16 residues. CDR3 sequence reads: CASSSPERGTRDEQFF. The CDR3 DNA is TGTGCCAGCAGCTCCCCAGAGCGGGGGACCAGGGATGAGCAGTTCTTC.

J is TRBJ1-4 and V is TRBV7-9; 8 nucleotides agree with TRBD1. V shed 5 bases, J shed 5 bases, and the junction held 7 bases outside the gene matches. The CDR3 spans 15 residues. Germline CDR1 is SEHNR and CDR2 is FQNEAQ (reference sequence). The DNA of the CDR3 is TGTGCCAGCAGCGCCGGGACAGGTCCCAATGAAAAACTGTTTTTT. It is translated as CASSAGTGPNEKLFF.

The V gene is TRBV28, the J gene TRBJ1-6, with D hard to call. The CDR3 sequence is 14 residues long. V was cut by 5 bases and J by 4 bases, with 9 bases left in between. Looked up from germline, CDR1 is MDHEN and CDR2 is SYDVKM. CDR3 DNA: TGTGCCAGCAGTATTCAGGAGTATAATTCACCCCTCCACTTT. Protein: CASSIQEYNSPLHF.

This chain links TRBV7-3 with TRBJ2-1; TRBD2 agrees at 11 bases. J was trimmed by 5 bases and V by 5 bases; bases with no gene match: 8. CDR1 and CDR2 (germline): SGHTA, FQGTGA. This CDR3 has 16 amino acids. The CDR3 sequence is CASSQPGLAADNEQFF. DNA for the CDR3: TGTGCCAGCAGCCAACCGGGACTAGCGGCCGACAATGAGCAGTTCTTC.

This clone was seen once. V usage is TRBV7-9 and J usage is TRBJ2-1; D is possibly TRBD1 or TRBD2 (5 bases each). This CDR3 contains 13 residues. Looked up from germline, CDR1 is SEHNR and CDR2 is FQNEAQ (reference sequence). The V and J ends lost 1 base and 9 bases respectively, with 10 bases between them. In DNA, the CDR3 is TGTGCCAGCAGCTTAGGAGGGCAGGGTGAGCAGTTCTTC. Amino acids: CASSLGGQGEQFF.

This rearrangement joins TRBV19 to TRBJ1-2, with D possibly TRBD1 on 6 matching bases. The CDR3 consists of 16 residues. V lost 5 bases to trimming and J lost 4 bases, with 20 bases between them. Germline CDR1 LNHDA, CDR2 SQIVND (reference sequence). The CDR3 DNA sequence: TGTGCCAGTAGTCCCCGAGGGTGGGGGGCGAGCTATGGCTACACCTTC. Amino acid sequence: CASSPRGWGASYGYTF. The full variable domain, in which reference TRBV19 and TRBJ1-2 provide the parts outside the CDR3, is DGGITQSPKYLFRKEGQNVTLSCEQNLNHDAMYWYRQDPGQGLRLIYYSQIVNDFQKGDIAEGYSVSREKKESFPLTVTSAQKNPTAFYLCASSPRGWGASYGYTFGSGTRLTVV.

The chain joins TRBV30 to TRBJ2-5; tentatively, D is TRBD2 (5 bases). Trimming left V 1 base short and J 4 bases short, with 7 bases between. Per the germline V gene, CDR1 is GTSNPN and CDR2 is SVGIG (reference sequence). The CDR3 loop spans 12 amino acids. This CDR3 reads CAWSGAGETQYF. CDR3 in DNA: TGTGCCTGGAGTGGGGCGGGAGAGACCCAGTACTTC.

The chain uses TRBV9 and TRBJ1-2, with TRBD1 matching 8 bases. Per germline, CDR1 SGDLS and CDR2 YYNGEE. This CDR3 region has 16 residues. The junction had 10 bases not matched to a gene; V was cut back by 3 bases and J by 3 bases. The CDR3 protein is CASSANRGASDYGYTF. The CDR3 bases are TGTGCCAGCAGCGCTAACAGGGGGGCCAGCGACTATGGCTACACCTTC.